This is a list of T cell receptor beta chains from one sample in a study of T cell repertoires in cytomegalovirus infection. TCRdb analysed the reads with MiXCR anew, one entry per CDR3 protein. The repertoire holds under 500,000 distinct CDR3 sequences, with approximately 40% as singletons. Their antigen targets remain unknown. The sample consisted of cultured PBMCs, taken from culture after CMV antigen stimulation. The receptors here all came from a human donor in good health (CMV status not recorded). Some clones in this sample may be carry-over from other donors' samples. The CDR3 runs from the conserved cysteine through the conserved F or W. A D gene is named only where the DNA matches it firmly. The size field is filled for only some rows; it gives once, few, many or a size class.

>TRBV7-2|-|TRBD2|TRBJ2-3
CASSSLRLAGTDTQYF
TGTGCCAGCAGCTCCCTGAGACTAGCGGGAACAGATACGCAGTATTTT
>TRBV10-2|-|-|TRBJ1-6
CASSEKGSPLHF
TGCGCCAGCAGTGAGAAGGGTTCACCCCTCCACTTT
>TRBV6-5|-|TRBD1|TRBJ2-7
CASSYGTGRTEQYF
TGTGCCAGCAGTTACGGGACAGGGAGGACCGAGCAGTACTTC
>TRBV7-6|many|-|TRBJ2-2
CASSASTGITGELFF
TGTGCCAGCAGCGCATCAACAGGGATCACCGGGGAGCTGTTTTTT
>TRBV6-1|few|-|TRBJ2-7
CASRRKGDYEQYF
TGTGCCAGCAGACGAAAGGGGGACTACGAGCAGTACTTC
>TRBV6-1|few|TRBD2|TRBJ2-1
CASSKSSGRIGNEQFF
TGTGCCAGCAGTAAATCTAGCGGGAGAATCGGCAATGAGCAGTTCTTC
>TRBV6-2/TRBV6-3|-|TRBD1|TRBJ2-3
CASSKGDSRTDTQYF
TGTGCCAGCAGTAAGGGGGACAGCCGCACAGATACGCAGTATTTT
>TRBV7-6|-|-|TRBJ2-3
CASSFTRRADTQYF
TGTGCCAGCAGCTTTACGAGAAGGGCAGATACGCAGTATTTT
>TRBV10-3|few|-|TRBJ2-6
CAISEQVVLSGANVLTF
TGTGCCATCAGTGAGCAGGTCGTACTCTCTGGGGCCAACGTCCTGACTTTC
>TRBV5-1|-|-|TRBJ1-1
CASTEEGTEAFF
TGCGCCAGCACCGAAGAGGGGACTGAAGCTTTCTTT
>TRBV7-8|once|-|TRBJ1-1
CASSLLAGDLATEAFF
TGTGCCAGCAGCCTACTCGCGGGGGACTTGGCCACTGAAGCTTTCTTT
>TRBV27|-|TRBD2|TRBJ2-1
CASSLLGVAGVTNNEQFF
TGTGCCAGCAGTTTGTTAGGGGTAGCGGGAGTTACAAACAATGAGCAGTTCTTC
>TRBV7-6|-|TRBD1|TRBJ2-4
CASSLAYRGRGKNIQYF
TGTGCCAGCAGCTTAGCCTACAGGGGCCGCGGCAAAAACATTCAGTACTTC
>TRBV19|-|-|TRBJ1-1
CASSPGGTSEAFF
TGTGCCAGTAGCCCGGGGGGGACCTCTGAAGCTTTCTTT
>TRBV12-3/TRBV12-4|-|TRBD1|TRBJ1-6
CASSQRDRVSPLHF
TGTGCCAGCAGTCAACGGGACAGGGTTTCACCCCTCCACTTT
>TRBV25-1|many|-|TRBJ2-5
CASSAELPLAETQYF
TGTGCCAGCAGCGCTGAACTGCCATTGGCGGAGACCCAGTACTTC
>TRBV11-2|-|-|TRBJ2-3
CASSSGPFSTDTQYF
TGTGCCAGCAGCTCGGGACCCTTCAGCACAGATACGCAGTATTTT
>TRBV7-8|few|-|TRBJ1-6
CASSYTGTENSPLHF
TGTGCCAGCAGCTATACCGGGACGGAGAATTCACCCCTCCACTTT
>TRBV7-9|few|-|TRBJ2-3
CASSLGGSLSTQYF
TGTGCCAGCAGCTTAGGCGGCTCGCTTTCTACGCAGTATTTT
>TRBV20-1|once|TRBD2|TRBJ2-2
CSARTSGLDGELFF
TGCAGTGCTAGAACTAGCGGGTTGGACGGGGAGCTGTTTTTT
>TRBV19|-|-|TRBJ2-4
CASSPSGPSYLVQYF
TGTGCCAGTAGCCCTTCAGGTCCCTCCTATCTGGTTCAGTACTTC
>TRBV19|-|-|TRBJ2-5
CASSPWDGQETQYF
TGTGCCAGTAGTCCCTGGGACGGACAAGAGACCCAGTACTTC
>TRBV7-2|few|TRBD2|TRBJ2-1
CASSLVIASGEFF
TGTGCCAGCAGCTTAGTAATTGCTAGCGGAGAGTTCTTC
>TRBV2|-|-|TRBJ2-3
CASNTLASTDTQYF
TGTGCCAGCAACACATTAGCTAGCACAGATACGCAGTATTTT
>TRBV5-1|-|-|TRBJ1-2
CASSLEGTKLGGYTF
TGCGCCAGCAGCTTGGAGGGCACGAAGTTAGGCGGCTACACCTTC
>TRBV6-1|-|-|TRBJ1-5
CASSDLQGQPQHF
TGTGCCAGCAGTGATTTACAGGGTCAGCCCCAGCATTTT
>TRBV20-1|-|-|TRBJ2-1
CSAASRLSYNEQFF
TGCAGTGCTGCCTCTAGACTCTCCTACAATGAGCAGTTCTTC
>TRBV19|-|-|TRBJ1-2
CASSIVPDGYTF
TGTGCCAGTAGTATAGTGCCGGATGGCTACACCTTC
>TRBV11-2|-|-|TRBJ2-7
CASSLVARPYEQYF
TGTGCCAGCAGCTTAGTAGCCCGACCCTACGAGCAGTACTTC
>TRBV4-3|-|TRBD2|TRBJ2-7
CASSHYPGLAGEDEQYF
TGCGCCAGCAGCCATTATCCGGGACTAGCGGGGGAGGACGAGCAGTACTTC
>TRBV6-1|-|-|TRBJ1-1
CASSPRDAPENTEAFF
TGTGCCAGCAGTCCCCGGGACGCCCCGGAGAACACTGAAGCTTTCTTT
>TRBV11-2|-|-|TRBJ2-6
CASSLAQLEGANVLTF
TGTGCCAGCAGCTTGGCGCAGCTCGAGGGGGCCAACGTCCTGACTTTC
>TRBV11-2|-|-|TRBJ2-7
CASSLGTPSYEQYF
TGTGCCAGCAGCTTAGGGACTCCTTCCTACGAGCAGTACTTC
>TRBV27|few|-|TRBJ2-4
CASSLDRGNIQYF
TGTGCCAGCAGTTTAGACCGGGGAAACATTCAGTACTTC
>TRBV11-2|few|TRBD1|TRBJ2-7
CASSLAPRAGGYEQYF
TGTGCCAGCAGCTTAGCCCCTAGGGCAGGGGGCTACGAGCAGTACTTC
>TRBV7-9|-|-|TRBJ2-5
CASSLSQNQETQYF
TGTGCCAGCAGCTTAAGTCAAAATCAAGAGACCCAGTACTTC
>TRBV7-2|-|TRBD1|TRBJ1-4
CASSFTGEKLYF
TGTGCCAGCAGCTTCACAGGGGAAAAACTGTATTTT
>TRBV7-9|few|TRBD1|TRBJ2-7
CASSSRDRGHEQYF
TGTGCCAGCAGCTCCCGGGACAGGGGGCACGAGCAGTACTTC
>TRBV7-2|many|TRBD1|TRBJ2-3
CGSGQGTDTQYF
TGTGGTTCGGGACAGGGGACGGATACGCAGTATTTT
>TRBV28|-|TRBD2|TRBJ2-1
CASSLQLAGPYNEQFF
TGTGCCAGCAGCCTACAGCTAGCGGGCCCCTACAATGAGCAGTTCTTC
>TRBV7-7|few|-|TRBJ2-2
CASSNRVDSGELFF
TGTGCCAGCAGCAACAGGGTTGACTCCGGGGAGCTGTTTTTT
>TRBV11-1|few|-|TRBJ2-2
CASSLGVVTGELFF
TGTGCCAGCAGCTTAGGGGTTGTCACCGGGGAGCTGTTTTTT
>TRBV4-2|-|-|TRBJ1-4
CASSQTGGGTNEKLFF
TGTGCCAGCAGCCAAACCGGGGGCGGCACTAATGAAAAACTGTTTTTT
>TRBV28|few|-|TRBJ2-2
CASLRENTGELFF
TGTGCCAGCCTGCGGGAGAACACCGGGGAGCTGTTTTTT
>TRBV7-2|-|TRBD2|TRBJ2-3
CANRLASTDTQYF
TGTGCCAACCGACTAGCAAGCACAGATACGCAGTATTTT
>TRBV6-6|-|-|TRBJ2-5
CASRDSWGQTQYF
TGTGCCAGCAGGGACTCGTGGGGGCAGACCCAGTACTTC
>TRBV7-2|few|TRBD2|TRBJ2-5
CASSWGLAGTYQETQYF
TGTGCCAGCAGCTGGGGACTAGCGGGGACGTACCAAGAGACCCAGTACTTC
>TRBV12-3/TRBV12-4|-|TRBD1|TRBJ1-2
CASSGQGNVHGYTF
TGTGCCAGCAGTGGACAGGGGAACGTTCATGGCTACACCTTC